Listed below are T cell receptor beta chains from one sample, sequenced in a study of blood T cell repertoires in COVID-19. TCRdb's copy holds only in-frame clones and misses some; the assay was immunoSEQ multiplex PCR. Here the sample spans about 350,000 clones, more than 85% being singletons. The sequencing sample was made of PBMCs or T cells enriched from blood (not recorded which). The receptor set was obtained from a woman in her twenties or thirties who had recovered from COVID-19. CDR3s include the opening cysteine and the closing phenylalanine or tryptophan. Each record gives: V gene, clone size, D gene, J gene, CDR3 protein, CDR3 DNA. D genes are given only for firm matches. Clone size, where shown, is once, few, many, or a class for clones that have expanded.

TRBV28	NA	TRBD1	TRBJ2-1	CASSRDRGRVYNEQFF	TGTGCCAGCAGCAGGGACAGGGGGCGCGTGTACAATGAGCAGTTCTTC
TRBV18	NA	NA	TRBJ2-1	CASSPLTSPYNEQFF	TGTGCCAGCTCACCACTCACTAGCCCCTACAATGAGCAGTTCTTC
TRBV6-5	NA	NA	TRBJ2-3	CASSYRDLADTQYF	TGTGCCAGCAGTTACCGGGATCTGGCAGATACGCAGTATTTT
TRBV5-6	NA	NA	TRBJ1-1	CASSLARGLLNTEAFF	TGTGCCAGCAGCTTGGCCCGGGGACTGCTAAACACTGAAGCTTTCTTT
TRBV11-2	NA	TRBD1	TRBJ2-7	CASSSLGQGAGEQYF	TGTGCCAGCAGCTCCCTTGGGCAGGGGGCCGGCGAGCAGTACTTC
TRBV28	NA	NA	TRBJ2-7	CASSLNRFLYEQYF	TGTGCCAGCAGTTTAAACAGATTCCTCTACGAGCAGTACTTC
TRBV6-1	few	NA	TRBJ2-7	CASSEHIYEQYF	TGTGCCAGCAGTGAACACATATACGAGCAGTACTTC
TRBV14	NA	TRBD1	TRBJ1-2	CASSPHRGHYGYTF	TGTGCCAGCAGCCCCCACAGGGGTCACTATGGCTACACCTTC
TRBV9	NA	NA	TRBJ2-2	CASSATTGNTGELFF	TGTGCCAGCAGCGCTACAACAGGGAACACCGGGGAGCTGTTTTTT
TRBV4-2	NA	NA	TRBJ1-2	CASRQDHTGGAGYGYTF	TGTGCCAGCAGGCAGGACCATACCGGGGGGGCTGGTTATGGCTACACCTTC
TRBV10-3	NA	TRBD1	TRBJ2-7	CAIRGVYRGRYEQYF	TGTGCCATCAGGGGGGTTTACAGGGGGAGGTACGAGCAGTACTTC
TRBV10-3	NA	TRBD1	TRBJ1-1	CAIIGQGQTEAFF	TGTGCCATCATCGGACAGGGCCAAACTGAAGCTTTCTTT
TRBV7-9	NA	NA	TRBJ2-4	CASSFRGDKNLAKNIQYF	TGTGCCAGCAGCTTTCGGGGGGACAAGAACCTAGCCAAAAACATTCAGTACTTC
TRBV9	NA	NA	TRBJ2-7	CASSSGTFSYEQYF	TGTGCCAGCAGCTCCGGGACATTCTCCTACGAGCAGTACTTC
TRBV3-1/TRBV3-2	NA	NA	TRBJ1-4	CASSQDLQRDRTNEKLFF	TGTGCCAGCAGCCAAGATCTACAGAGAGACAGGACTAATGAAAAACTGTTTTTT
TRBV7-9	NA	NA	TRBJ1-6	CASTPLSYNSPLHF	TGTGCCAGCACCCCGCTATCCTATAATTCACCCCTCCACTTT
TRBV29-1	NA	NA	TRBJ2-1	CSVGSLKRDIYNEQFF	TGCAGCGTCGGGAGCCTGAAGCGGGACATATACAATGAGCAGTTCTTC
TRBV7-6	NA	TRBD2	TRBJ2-3	CASSSLAGATSTDTQYF	TGTGCCAGCAGCTCACTAGCGGGGGCTACGAGCACAGATACGCAGTATTTT
TRBV11-2	NA	NA	TRBJ1-2	CASSLRSANYGYTF	TGTGCCAGCAGCTTGCGTTCTGCTAACTATGGCTACACCTTC
TRBV5-1	NA	NA	TRBJ1-1	CASSLEDSRRTEAFF	TGCGCCAGCAGCTTGGAGGACAGCCGGAGGACTGAAGCTTTCTTT
TRBV5-1	NA	NA	TRBJ1-1	CASSPMLGPDREAFF	TGCGCCAGCAGCCCGATGCTGGGACCAGACAGGGAAGCTTTCTTT
TRBV10-3	NA	NA	TRBJ2-5	CARTHFQTQYF	TGTGCCAGAACCCACTTCCAGACCCAGTACTTC
TRBV12-3/TRBV12-4	NA	NA	TRBJ1-2	CASSKTRRGYTF	TGTGCCAGCAGTAAAACCCGCCGGGGCTACACCTTC
TRBV9	NA	NA	TRBJ1-1	CASSVVSSSMNTEAFF	TGTGCCAGCAGCGTAGTGTCTTCGAGCATGAACACTGAAGCTTTCTTT
TRBV18	NA	TRBD1	TRBJ1-5	CASSPSGQGAGSNQPQHF	TGTGCCAGCTCACCATCGGGACAGGGGGCAGGCAGCAATCAGCCCCAGCATTTT
TRBV19	NA	NA	TRBJ2-3	CASSIDLAGTDTQYF	TGTGCCAGTAGTATAGATCTCGCGGGCACAGATACGCAGTATTTT
TRBV13	NA	TRBD2	TRBJ2-5	CASSSTEFSGGTQETQYF	TGTGCCAGCAGCTCCACGGAATTTAGCGGGGGGACCCAAGAGACCCAGTACTTC
TRBV4-1	NA	NA	TRBJ1-4	CASSQVVGKLFF	TGCGCCAGCAGCCAAGTTGTCGGAAAACTGTTTTTT
TRBV5-1	NA	TRBD2	TRBJ2-5	CASSPRGAGGRETQYF	TGCGCCAGCAGCCCAAGGGGGGCGGGAGGTCGAGAGACCCAGTACTTC
TRBV5-4	once	NA	TRBJ1-5	CASSLGQYHYPNQPQHF	TGTGCCAGCAGCCTGGGGCAGTACCACTACCCGAATCAGCCCCAGCATTTT
TRBV19	NA	NA	TRBJ2-7	CASSRAGGLSSYEQYF	TGTGCCAGTAGTCGGGCAGGGGGGCTTAGCTCCTACGAGCAGTACTTC
TRBV6-6	NA	TRBD2	TRBJ2-3	CASSFSVPGSGGIADTQYF	TGTGCCAGCAGCTTCTCGGTCCCGGGCAGCGGGGGGATCGCGGATACGCAGTATTTT
TRBV19	NA	NA	TRBJ1-4	CASSGTGLFLGANEKLFF	TGTGCCAGTAGCGGAACGGGACTATTCCTGGGTGCTAATGAAAAACTGTTTTTT
TRBV28	NA	TRBD1	TRBJ2-7	CASSLMGQGYEQYF	TGTGCCAGCAGTTTAATGGGACAGGGCTACGAGCAGTACTTC
TRBV20-1	NA	TRBD2	TRBJ2-1	CSASSAGGYNEQFF	TGCAGTGCTAGTTCAGCGGGGGGATACAATGAGCAGTTCTTC
TRBV6-1	NA	TRBD1	TRBJ1-5	CASSEYRTGRRNPPQHF	TGTGCCAGCAGTGAATATCGGACAGGGCGTCGGAATCCGCCCCAGCATTTT
TRBV24-1	NA	NA	TRBJ2-1	CATSDLLREQFF	TGTGCCACCAGTGATTTGCTCAGGGAGCAGTTCTTC
TRBV5-4	NA	TRBD1	TRBJ2-1	CASSLDRGSYNEQFF	TGTGCCAGCAGCCTGGACAGGGGGTCCTACAATGAGCAGTTCTTC
TRBV5-1	once	NA	TRBJ2-5	CASSLQGVGQETQYF	TGCGCCAGCAGCTTGCAAGGGGTTGGGCAAGAGACCCAGTACTTC
TRBV6-1	NA	NA	TRBJ1-2	CASSEVVGGF	TGTGCCAGCAGTGAAGTGGTGGGCGGGTTC
TRBV5-1	NA	NA	TRBJ1-6	CASSFNRNSPLHF	TGCGCCAGCAGCTTTAACAGGAATTCACCCCTCCACTTT
TRBV7-2	NA	NA	TRBJ1-5	CASSLGDRGGGNQPQHF	TGTGCCAGCAGCTTAGGGGACCGGGGGGGAGGCAATCAGCCCCAGCATTTT
TRBV6-2/TRBV6-3	NA	TRBD2	TRBJ2-1	CASSYLLGEGRVYNEQFF	TGTGCCAGCAGTTACTTGCTCGGGGAGGGCAGAGTCTACAATGAGCAGTTCTTC
TRBV24-1	NA	TRBD1	TRBJ1-3	CATSDLRDSSGNTIYF	TGTGCCACCAGTGATTTGCGGGACAGCTCTGGAAACACCATATATTTT
TRBV2	NA	TRBD1	TRBJ2-5	CASSVAGQGGTQYF	TGTGCCAGCAGTGTTGCGGGACAGGGCGGGACCCAGTACTTC
TRBV7-2	once	NA	TRBJ2-1	CASSPRPRASSYNEQFF	TGTGCCAGCAGTCCGCGCCCCAGGGCAAGCTCCTACAATGAGCAGTTCTTC
TRBV5-1	NA	NA	TRBJ2-1	CASSLWRKSSYNEQFF	TGCGCCAGCAGCTTGTGGCGGAAGAGCTCCTACAATGAGCAGTTCTTC
TRBV18	NA	TRBD1	TRBJ1-2	CASSPKDRAGYTF	TGTGCCAGCTCACCAAAGGACAGGGCTGGCTACACCTTC
TRBV2	NA	NA	TRBJ2-5	CASSEGQAEETQYF	TGTGCCAGCAGTGAAGGGCAGGCCGAAGAGACCCAGTACTTC
TRBV30	NA	NA	TRBJ1-6	CAWSGRGGPYNSPLHF	TGTGCCTGGAGTGGTAGGGGGGGGCCCTATAATTCACCCCTCCACTTT